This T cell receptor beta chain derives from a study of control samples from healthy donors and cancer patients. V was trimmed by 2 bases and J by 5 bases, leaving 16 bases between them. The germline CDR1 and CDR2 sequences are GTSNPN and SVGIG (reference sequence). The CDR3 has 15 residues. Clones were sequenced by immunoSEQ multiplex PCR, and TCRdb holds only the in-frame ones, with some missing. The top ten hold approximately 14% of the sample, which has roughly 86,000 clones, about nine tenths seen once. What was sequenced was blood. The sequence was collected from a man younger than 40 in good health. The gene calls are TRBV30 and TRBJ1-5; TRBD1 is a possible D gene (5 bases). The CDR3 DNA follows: TGTGCCTGGAGTACTCTTCAGCAGGGCCATCAGCCCCAGCATTTT. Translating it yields CAWSTLQQGHQPQHF.